One and the same sample provided the 28 T cell receptor beta chains below, sequenced in a study of identical twins. TCRdb ran MiXCR on the 5' RACE reads and lists one entry per CDR3 protein. The repertoire holds under 400,000 distinct CDR3 sequences, with 7% to 9.5% as singletons. The specimen was naive T cells sorted from blood. The receptors originated from a woman aged 50 to 60 in good health.

The chain has TRBV5-4 and TRBJ1-6; D gene ambiguous. The CDR3 loop spans 14 amino acids. Trimming left V 4 bases short and J 4 bases short, with 9 bases between. In germline, CDR1 is SGHNT, CDR2 YYREEE (reference sequence). This chain's CDR3 is CASSMTVYNSPLHF. CDR3 nucleotide sequence: TGTGCCAGCAGCATGACCGTGTATAATTCACCCCTCCACTTT.

This clonotype turned up a few times. The gene calls are TRBV27 and TRBJ2-3, with D possibly matching TRBD1 (5 bases). The V and J ends lost 6 bases and 3 bases respectively, with 19 bases between them. The CDR3 has 16 residues. Germline CDR1 and CDR2: MNHEY and SMNVEV (reference sequence). CDR3 amino acids: CASSLSRGLTTDTQYF. The DNA of the CDR3 is TGTGCCAGCAGCTTAAGTAGGGGCTTAACAACAGATACGCAGTATTTT.

This clonotype was picked up a small number of times. The gene calls are TRBV27 and TRBJ2-2, with 9 positions matching TRBD2. CDR1 is MNHEY, CDR2 SMNVEV, per germline (reference sequence). The J segment lost 6 bases and the V segment lost 3 bases, leaving 11 bases of the junction unmatched. The CDR3 spans 17 residues. CDR3 sequence: CASSFISGRLGSGELFF. For the CDR3, the DNA is TGTGCCAGCAGTTTTATTAGCGGGAGATTAGGGTCCGGGGAGCTGTTTTTT.

The chain links TRBV14 to TRBJ2-2, with a possible D match to TRBD2 (6 bases). CDR3 size: 16 residues. Germline CDR1 SGHDN, CDR2 FVKESK. Trimming cost V 4 bases and J 6 bases, with 18 bases left between them. The CDR3 sequence is CASSPGVAVFPGELFF. Written as DNA, the CDR3 is TGTGCCAGCAGCCCGGGGGTAGCAGTCTTTCCCGGGGAGCTGTTTTTT.

The table lists this clonotype with a few counts. The chain is built from TRBV10-2 and TRBJ1-1; the D is unclear. The CDR3 runs 13 residues. The V gene's germline CDR1 is WSHSY and CDR2 SAAADI. V lost 3 bases to trimming and J lost 1 base, with 6 bases between them. Here the CDR3 reads CASSDTPNTEAFF. CDR3 bases: TGCGCCAGCAGTGACACCCCGAACACTGAAGCTTTCTTT.

This clonotype was recorded at least ten times. This chain connects TRBV29-1 to TRBJ2-5; possibly TRBD1 for D (6 bases). Per the germline V gene, CDR1 is SQVTM and CDR2 is ANQGSEA. Trimming stripped 7 bases from V and 5 bases from J, with 11 bases between. CDR3 length equals 11 residues. The CDR3 loop reads CSARGSETQYF. The CDR3 DNA reads as TGCAGCGCGAGGGGGTCTGAGACCCAGTACTTC.

This clonotype appeared a few times. J is TRBJ2-2 and V is TRBV7-3; TRBD2 agrees at 10 bases. The junction had 5 bases not matched to a gene; V was cut back by 0 bases and J by 7 bases. The germline V gene has CDR1 SGHTA and CDR2 FQGTGA. This CDR3 spans 16 amino acids. The CDR3 reads CASSLTASGRGGELFF. The CDR3 DNA reads TGTGCCAGCAGCTTAACGGCTAGCGGGAGAGGCGGGGAGCTGTTTTTT.

The sample holds many counts of this clonotype. The J gene is TRBJ2-3, the V gene TRBV20-1, with D hard to call. In germline, CDR1 is DFQATT, CDR2 SNEGSKA (reference sequence). V was cut by 0 bases and J by 11 bases, with 12 bases left in between. This CDR3 has 12 amino acids. Here the CDR3 DNA reads TGCAGTGCTAGAGATCAAATTTTGGGGCAGTATTTT. Translated: CSARDQILGQYF.

This clonotype was seen more than once but under ten times. The chain recombines TRBV7-9 with TRBJ1-2; D might be TRBD1 (6 bases). The V gene's germline CDR1 is SEHNR and CDR2 FQNEAQ (reference sequence). The CDR3 runs 16 residues. Trimming pared 6 bases from V and 7 bases from J, leaving 24 bases between. The CDR3 reads CASSCSGGREYGGYTF. CDR3 sequence (DNA): TGTGCCAGCAGTTGCAGCGGGGGCAGGGAGTACGGTGGCTACACCTTC.

There are a few counts of this clonotype. This chain connects TRBV5-1 to TRBJ1-5, with D uncertain. Germline CDR1 and CDR2: SGHRS and YFSETQ. With 5 bases removed from V and 4 bases from J, the gap between germline ends came to 16 bases. CDR3 length: 15 amino acids. This CDR3 reads CASSPGLDGNQPQHF. DNA of the CDR3: TGCGCCAGCAGTCCCGGACTGGATGGTAATCAGCCCCAGCATTTT.

The chain joins TRBV5-1 to TRBJ2-1; tentatively, D is TRBD2 (6 bases). This CDR3 has 14 residues. Germline V gives CDR1 SGHRS, CDR2 YFSETQ. V shed 0 bases and J shed 8 bases, with 12 bases lying between them. The CDR3 nucleotides read TGCGCCAGCAGCTTGGACACCCCGGGGGATGAGCAGTTCTTC. Protein: CASSLDTPGDEQFF. The complete variable domain, with remaining parts taken from reference TRBV5-1 and TRBJ2-1, reads KAGVTQTPRYLIKTRGQQVTLSCSPISGHRSVSWYQQTPGQGLQFLFEYFSETQRNKGNFPGRFSGRQFSNSRSEMNVSTLELGDSALYLCASSLDTPGDEQFFGPGTRLTVL.

The J gene is TRBJ2-1, the V gene TRBV5-1; 11 bases match TRBD1. Germline V gene lookup returns CDR1 SGHRS and CDR2 YFSETQ. The CDR3 spans 19 residues. V shed 3 bases and J 7 bases; nucleotides not matched to a gene: 18. CDR3 in DNA: TGCGCCAGCAGCTCTCCGTTGGCATCCGGGACAGGGGGAGAGAATGAGCAGTTCTTC. Translating it yields CASSSPLASGTGGENEQFF.

This clonotype turned up a few times. This chain joins TRBV7-6 and TRBJ2-5, with 8 bases that match TRBD2. Per the germline V gene, CDR1 is SGHVS and CDR2 is FNYEAQ. The J segment lost 4 bases and the V segment lost 2 bases, leaving 6 bases of the junction unmatched. The CDR3 runs to 15 residues. Here the CDR3 reads CASSLRGGGTETQYF. CDR3 nucleotide sequence: TGTGCCAGCAGCTTACGGGGGGGAGGTACAGAGACCCAGTACTTC.

V gene TRBV6-4 combines with J gene TRBJ2-1; TRBD2 agrees at 10 bases. Germline lookup yields CDR1 MRHNA and CDR2 SNTAGT. This CDR3 comprises 16 residues. The ends lost 0 bases at V and 3 bases at J; junction bases unmatched: 2. The CDR3 protein is CASSDSLAGGYNEQFF. The CDR3 DNA reads TGTGCCAGCAGTGACTCGTTAGCGGGAGGCTACAATGAGCAGTTCTTC.

The chain couples TRBV2 to TRBJ1-5; weak D call: TRBD1 (5 bases). Trimming took off 5 bases at V and 7 bases at J, with 18 bases between the two ends. Germline V gene sequence: CDR1 SNHLY, CDR2 FYNNEI. The CDR3 consists of 15 residues. Written as DNA, the CDR3 is TGTGCCAGCAGTTTGGATCAGGGATTAGGGCAGCCCCAGCATTTT. The encoded protein is CASSLDQGLGQPQHF.

Many counts were recorded for this clonotype. This chain links TRBV29-1 with TRBJ2-7; a possible D gene is TRBD1 (6 bases). This CDR3 has 14 residues. CDR1 and CDR2 from the germline V gene are SQVTM and ANQGSEA. V gave up 0 bases and J gave up 2 bases, with 11 bases separating them. DNA of the CDR3: TGCAGCGTTGAAGATCCGGACAGTACCTACGAGCAGTACTTC. It yields the protein CSVEDPDSTYEQYF.

This sequence joins TRBV16 and TRBJ2-7; D possibly corresponds to TRBD2 (5 bases). The V end was cut by 8 bases, the J end by 6 bases, with 17 bases between. CDR3 length: 13 residues. Germline CDR1 is KGHSY and CDR2 is FQNENV. The CDR3 region has the DNA TGTGCCAGCGGACCTTTACTAGAAGGCGAGCAGTACGTC. This encodes CASGPLLEGEQYV.

The J gene is TRBJ2-1, the V gene TRBV7-9; 9 nucleotides line up with TRBD2. V was pared by 5 bases and J by 8 bases, with 10 bases of the junction left unmatched. The CDR3 is 15 amino acids. CDR1 is SEHNR, CDR2 FQNEAQ, per germline (reference sequence). CDR3 sequence reads: CASSQGPSGKDEQFF. As DNA, the CDR3 is TGTGCCAGCAGCCAAGGCCCTAGCGGGAAGGATGAGCAGTTCTTC.

In this sample, this clonotype turned up a few times. V gene TRBV12-3 or TRBV12-4 combines with J gene TRBJ2-2; the D gene could be TRBD1 or TRBD2 (6 bases each). V shed 5 bases and J shed 5 bases, with 9 bases lying between them. CDR3 length: 13 residues. The CDR3 reads CASSRGETGELFF. In DNA, the CDR3 is TGTGCCAGCAGTAGGGGGGAAACCGGGGAGCTGTTTTTT.

In its sample, this clonotype was seen a few times. This chain connects TRBV20-1 to TRBJ2-5; either TRBD1 or TRBD2 may fit D (5 bases each). CDR1 is DFQATT, CDR2 SNEGSKA, per germline (reference sequence). The CDR3 consists of 15 residues. Trimming took 6 bases from V and 4 from J, leaving 21 bases between them. The CDR3 nucleotides are TGCAGTGCCCCTCGCTGGGGACCCGTCGGAGAGACCCAGTACTTC. As protein: CSAPRWGPVGETQYF.

There are a few counts of this clonotype. The chain combines TRBV5-1 with TRBJ2-3, with D possibly being TRBD2 (6 bases). Trimming cost V 4 bases and J 9 bases, with 15 bases left between them. The CDR3 is made up of 13 amino acids. Germline V gives CDR1 SGHRS, CDR2 YFSETQ. The CDR3: CASSPAAAGTQYF. CDR3 DNA: TGCGCCAGCAGCCCCGCCGCCGCGGGAACGCAGTATTTT. The whole variable domain, remainder taken from reference TRBV5-1 and TRBJ2-3, is KAGVTQTPRYLIKTRGQQVTLSCSPISGHRSVSWYQQTPGQGLQFLFEYFSETQRNKGNFPGRFSGRQFSNSRSEMNVSTLELGDSALYLCASSPAAAGTQYFGPGTRLTVL.

This clonotype was detected ten times or more. V and J are TRBV12-3 or TRBV12-4 and TRBJ2-2; possibly TRBD1 for D (5 bases). V lost 6 bases to trimming and J lost 7 bases, with 15 bases between them. CDR3 length: 14 amino acids. The CDR3 DNA reads TGTGCCAGCAGACCGATGCAGGGTTTCGGGGAGCTGTTTTTT. This encodes CASRPMQGFGELFF.

This clonotype was recorded a few times. The chain employs TRBV11-2 and TRBJ2-1; D perhaps matches TRBD1 (6 bases). V was clipped by 3 bases and J by 0 bases, with 9 bases between them. The CDR3 covers 15 residues. Looked up from germline, CDR1 is SGHAT and CDR2 is FQNNGV. The CDR3 loop is CASSFEGGSYNEQFF. CDR3 DNA sequence: TGTGCCAGCAGCTTCGAAGGGGGCTCCTACAATGAGCAGTTCTTC.

The chain combines TRBV14 with TRBJ2-7; 7 bases are shared with TRBD1. V shed 3 bases, J shed 2 bases, and the junction held 4 bases outside the gene matches. The CDR3 consists of 14 residues. Looked up from germline, CDR1 is SGHDN and CDR2 is FVKESK. The CDR3 loop is CASSHRTGAYEQYF. CDR3 DNA sequence: TGTGCCAGCAGCCACCGGACAGGCGCCTACGAGCAGTACTTC.

Many counts were recorded for this clonotype. The chain is built from TRBV29-1 and TRBJ2-3, with a weak D call TRBD2 (5 bases). The CDR3 is 12 amino acids. Germline assignment: CDR1 SQVTM and CDR2 ANQGSEA. The V end lost 5 bases, the J end lost 1 base, and 7 bases lay between the germline ends. CDR3 loop: CSVKEGTDTQYF. The CDR3 DNA reads as TGCAGCGTTAAGGAGGGCACAGATACGCAGTATTTT.

This clonotype was observed at least ten times. The rearrangement links TRBV20-1 to TRBJ2-2; 8 positions match TRBD1. This CDR3 comprises 11 residues. Trimming at V came to 6 bases and at J to 6 bases, leaving 0 bases not matched to a gene. Germline lookup yields CDR1 DFQATT and CDR2 SNEGSKA (reference sequence). CDR3: CSARGPGELFF. CDR3 DNA: TGCAGTGCCAGGGGGCCCGGGGAGCTGTTTTTT.

The DNA for the CDR3 is TGCAGTGCTAGCGGGCGGGTTGGAGGCCCCGGGGAGCTGTTTTTT. This sequence encodes CSASGRVGGPGELFF. V gene TRBV20-1 combines with J gene TRBJ2-2; maybe TRBD2 (5 bases). The CDR3 loop spans 15 amino acids. Germline CDR1 and CDR2: DFQATT and SNEGSKA (reference sequence). V lost 3 bases and J lost 6, with 17 bases in between.

In this sample, this clonotype turned up a few times. The chain links TRBV20-1 to TRBJ2-1; 12 nucleotides agree with TRBD2. The CDR3 covers 15 residues. With 1 base clipped from V and 5 bases from J, the junction kept 3 bases outside the gene matches. Germline V lookup: CDR1 DFQATT, CDR2 SNEGSKA (reference sequence). In nucleotides, the CDR3 is TGCAGTGCTAGAGTCCCTAGCGGGAGGGACAATGAGCAGTTCTTC. Its protein is CSARVPSGRDNEQFF.